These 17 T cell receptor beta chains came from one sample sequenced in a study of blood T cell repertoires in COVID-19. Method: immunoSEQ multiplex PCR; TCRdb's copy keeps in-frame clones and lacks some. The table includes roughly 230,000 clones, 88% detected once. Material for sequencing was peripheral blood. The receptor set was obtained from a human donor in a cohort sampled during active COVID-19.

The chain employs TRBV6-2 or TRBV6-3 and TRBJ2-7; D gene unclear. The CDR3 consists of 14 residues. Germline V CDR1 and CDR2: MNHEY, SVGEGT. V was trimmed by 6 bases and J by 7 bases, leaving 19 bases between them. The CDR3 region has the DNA TGTGCCAGCAGCCCAGATTCGAGCCTCCCGGAGCAGTACTTC. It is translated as CASSPDSSLPEQYF.

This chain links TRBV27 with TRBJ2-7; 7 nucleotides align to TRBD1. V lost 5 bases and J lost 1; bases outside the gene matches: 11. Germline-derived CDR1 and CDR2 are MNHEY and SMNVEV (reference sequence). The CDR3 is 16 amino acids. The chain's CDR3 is CASSPSFGTDSYEQYF. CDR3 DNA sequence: TGTGCCAGCAGTCCCTCATTTGGGACAGATTCCTACGAGCAGTACTTC.

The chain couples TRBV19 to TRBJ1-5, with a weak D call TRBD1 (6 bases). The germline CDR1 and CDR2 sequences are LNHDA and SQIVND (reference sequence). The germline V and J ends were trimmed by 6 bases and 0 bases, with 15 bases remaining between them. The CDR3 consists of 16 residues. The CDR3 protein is CASRKYRDLSNQPQHF. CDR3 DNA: TGTGCCAGTAGAAAATACAGGGACCTTAGCAATCAGCCCCAGCATTTT.

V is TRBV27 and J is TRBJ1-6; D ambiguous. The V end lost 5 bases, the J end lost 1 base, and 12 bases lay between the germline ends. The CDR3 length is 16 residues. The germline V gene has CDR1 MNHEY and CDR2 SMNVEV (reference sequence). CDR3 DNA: TGTGCCAGCAGTCTCGGATTCGGGTCCTATAATTCACCCCTCCACTTT. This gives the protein CASSLGFGSYNSPLHF.

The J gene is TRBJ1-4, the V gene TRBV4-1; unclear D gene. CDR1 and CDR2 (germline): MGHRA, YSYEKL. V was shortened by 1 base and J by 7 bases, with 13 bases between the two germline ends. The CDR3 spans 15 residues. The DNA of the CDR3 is TGCGCCAGCAGCCAAGTCGCGGGGAGCGGTGAAAAACTGTTTTTT. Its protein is CASSQVAGSGEKLFF.

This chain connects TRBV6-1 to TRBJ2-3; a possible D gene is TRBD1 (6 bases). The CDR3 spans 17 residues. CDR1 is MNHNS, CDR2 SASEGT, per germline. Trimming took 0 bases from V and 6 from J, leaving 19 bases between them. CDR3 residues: CASSEARRTAFTDTQYF. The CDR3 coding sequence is TGTGCCAGCAGTGAAGCTAGGCGGACAGCATTCACGGATACGCAGTATTTT.

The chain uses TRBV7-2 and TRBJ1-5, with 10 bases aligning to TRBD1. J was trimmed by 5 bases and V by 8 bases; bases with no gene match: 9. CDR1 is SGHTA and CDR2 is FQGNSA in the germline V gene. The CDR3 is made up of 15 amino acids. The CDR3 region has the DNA TGTGCCAGCTCCTTCCGGACAGGGGGAGATCAGCCCCAGCATTTT. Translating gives CASSFRTGGDQPQHF. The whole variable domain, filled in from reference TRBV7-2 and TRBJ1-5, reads GAGVSQSPSNKVTEKGKDVELRCDPISGHTALYWYRQSLGQGLEFLIYFQGNSAPDKSGLPSDRFSAERTGGSVSTLTIQRTQQEDSAVYLCASSFRTGGDQPQHFGDGTRLSIL.

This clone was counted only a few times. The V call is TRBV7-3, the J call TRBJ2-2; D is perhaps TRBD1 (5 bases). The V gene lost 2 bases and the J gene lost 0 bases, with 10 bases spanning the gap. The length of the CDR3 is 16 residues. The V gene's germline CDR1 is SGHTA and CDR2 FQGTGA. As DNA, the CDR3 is TGTGCCAGCAGCTTAGGTCCGACAGCGAACACCGGGGAGCTGTTTTTT. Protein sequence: CASSLGPTANTGELFF.

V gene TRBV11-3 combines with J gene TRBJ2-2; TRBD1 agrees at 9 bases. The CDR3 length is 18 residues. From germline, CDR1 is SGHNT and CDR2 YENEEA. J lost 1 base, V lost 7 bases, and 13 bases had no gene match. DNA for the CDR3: TGTGCCAGCATGCCTCGTAGACAGGGGGGGAAGAACACCGGGGAGCTGTTTTTT. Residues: CASMPRRQGGKNTGELFF.

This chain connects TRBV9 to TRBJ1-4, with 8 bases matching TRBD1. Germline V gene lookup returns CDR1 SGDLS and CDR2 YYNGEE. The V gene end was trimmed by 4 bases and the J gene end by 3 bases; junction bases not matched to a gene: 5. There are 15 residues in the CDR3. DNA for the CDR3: TGTGCCAGCAGCCCCCCGGGACAGGCTAATGAAAAACTGTTTTTT. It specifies CASSPPGQANEKLFF.

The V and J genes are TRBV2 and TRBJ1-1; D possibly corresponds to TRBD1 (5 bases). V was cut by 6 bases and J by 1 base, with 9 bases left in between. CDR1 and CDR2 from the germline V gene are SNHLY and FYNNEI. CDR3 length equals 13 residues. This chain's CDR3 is CASSTTENTEAFF. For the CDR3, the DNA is TGTGCCAGCAGCACGACAGAGAACACTGAAGCTTTCTTT.

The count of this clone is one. The CDR3 sequence is CASSRHGTSLYNEQFF. The CDR3 nucleotides read TGTGCCAGTAGTCGGCACGGGACAAGCCTTTACAATGAGCAGTTCTTC. The rearrangement links TRBV19 to TRBJ2-1, with TRBD1 as a possible D gene (6 bases). Per the germline V gene, CDR1 is LNHDA and CDR2 is SQIVND (reference sequence). The CDR3 contains 16 residues. V lost 5 bases and J lost 4, with 18 bases in between.

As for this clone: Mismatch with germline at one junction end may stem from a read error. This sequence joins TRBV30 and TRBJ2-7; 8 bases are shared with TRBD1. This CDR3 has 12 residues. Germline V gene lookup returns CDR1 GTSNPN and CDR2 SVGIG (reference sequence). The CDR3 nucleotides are TGTGCCTGGAGTGTACCCAGGGGGCGATCCTGCTTC. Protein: CAWSVPRGRSCF.

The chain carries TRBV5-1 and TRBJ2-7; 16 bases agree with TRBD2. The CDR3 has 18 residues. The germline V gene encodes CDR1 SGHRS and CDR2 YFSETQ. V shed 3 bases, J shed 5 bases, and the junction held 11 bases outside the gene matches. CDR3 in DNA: TGCGCCAGCAGCTATACCCCGGGACTAGCGGGAGGGCCTAACGAGCAGTACTTC. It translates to CASSYTPGLAGGPNEQYF. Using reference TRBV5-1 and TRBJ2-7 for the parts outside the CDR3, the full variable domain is KAGVTQTPRYLIKTRGQQVTLSCSPISGHRSVSWYQQTPGQGLQFLFEYFSETQRNKGNFPGRFSGRQFSNSRSEMNVSTLELGDSALYLCASSYTPGLAGGPNEQYFGPGTRLTVT.

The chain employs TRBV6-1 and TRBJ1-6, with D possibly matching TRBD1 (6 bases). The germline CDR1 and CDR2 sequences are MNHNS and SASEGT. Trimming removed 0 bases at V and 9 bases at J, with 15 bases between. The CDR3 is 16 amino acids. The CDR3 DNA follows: TGTGCCAGCAGTGAAGCTCGGGGGGCCCGTCGTTCACCCCTCCACTTT. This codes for CASSEARGARRSPLHF.

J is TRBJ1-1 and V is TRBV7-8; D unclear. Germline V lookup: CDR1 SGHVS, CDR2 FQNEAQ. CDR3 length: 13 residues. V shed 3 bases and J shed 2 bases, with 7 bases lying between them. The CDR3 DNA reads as TGTGCCAGCAGCTTTGGCCATAACACTGAAGCTTTCTTT. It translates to CASSFGHNTEAFF. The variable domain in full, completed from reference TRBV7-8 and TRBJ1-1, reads GAGVSQSPRYKVAKRGQDVALRCDPISGHVSLFWYQQALGQGPEFLTYFQNEAQLDKSGLPSDRFFAERPEGSVSTLKIQRTQQEDSAVYLCASSFGHNTEAFFGQGTRLTVV.

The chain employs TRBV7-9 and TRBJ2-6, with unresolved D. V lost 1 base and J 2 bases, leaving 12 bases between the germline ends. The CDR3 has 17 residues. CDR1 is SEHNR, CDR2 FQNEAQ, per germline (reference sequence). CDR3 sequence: CASSLVVSAPGANVLTF. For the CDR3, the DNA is TGTGCCAGCAGCTTAGTTGTGAGTGCCCCTGGGGCCAACGTCCTGACTTTC.